What follows are 28 T cell receptor beta chains derived from one specimen sequenced in a study of healthy donors' naive CD4 and CD8 T cells. TCR libraries were built from about 500 ng of total RNA by linear amplification. One entry per CDR3 protein, called by TCRdb with MiXCR from the reads. The repertoire has roughly 200,000 distinct CDR3 sequences, about four fifths of them found once; the top ten carry about 2.4%. The specimen sequenced was naive CD4+ and CD8+ T cells sorted from blood, pooled from several donors. The receptors derive from a pool of human donors in good health; the sample pools cells from several healthy donors.

This clonotype showed up just a few times. V gene TRBV15 combines with J gene TRBJ1-2; no clear D. The germline V gene has CDR1 LNHNV and CDR2 YYDKDF (reference sequence). V lost 0 bases, J lost 1 base, and 6 bases lay in between. There are 14 residues in the CDR3. CDR3 in DNA: TGTGCCACCAGCAGAGAGGCCAGTAACTATGGCTACACCTTC. Translating it yields CATSREASNYGYTF.

The V call is TRBV29-1, the J call TRBJ2-1; possibly TRBD2 for D (6 bases). CDR3 length: 16 residues. Trimming pared 0 bases from V and 4 bases from J, leaving 16 bases between. Germline V gene data show CDR1 as SQVTM and CDR2 as ANQGSEA. This chain's CDR3 is CSVEDSDREWYNEQFF. The CDR3 nucleotides read TGCAGCGTTGAAGATTCTGATCGGGAGTGGTACAATGAGCAGTTCTTC.

The J gene is TRBJ2-1, the V gene TRBV7-8, with 7 bases lining up with TRBD2. With 0 bases clipped from V and 8 bases from J, the junction kept 10 bases outside the gene matches. The CDR3 has 16 amino acids. Per the germline V gene, CDR1 is SGHVS and CDR2 is FQNEAQ. The CDR3 DNA reads TGTGCCAGCAGCTTAGCCGTCAGGCGGGAGAGGGATGAGCAGTTCTTC. It is translated as CASSLAVRRERDEQFF.

The chain links TRBV29-1 to TRBJ1-1, with D uncertain. CDR3 size: 14 residues. Germline CDR1 reads SQVTM; CDR2 reads ANQGSEA. The V gene lost 6 bases and the J gene lost 0 bases, with 14 bases spanning the gap. The CDR3 region is CSVALMAVNTEAFF. CDR3 DNA: TGCAGCGTAGCCTTAATGGCCGTGAACACTGAAGCTTTCTTT.

This chain joins TRBV12-3 or TRBV12-4 and TRBJ1-2; 8 bases line up with TRBD1. The CDR3 consists of 14 residues. The junction had 6 bases not matched to a gene; V was cut back by 6 bases and J by 3 bases. CDR3 DNA: TGTGCCAGCAGCGCGGACAGGGTGGACTATGGCTACACCTTC. It specifies CASSADRVDYGYTF.

The chain is built from TRBV27 and TRBJ1-2; D uncertain. This CDR3 comprises 14 residues. The V end was cut by 3 bases, the J end by 4 bases, with 12 bases between. Germline CDR1 reads MNHEY; CDR2 reads SMNVEV (reference sequence). CDR3 sequence: CASSFGISGYGYTF. The CDR3 DNA sequence: TGTGCCAGCAGTTTTGGGATTTCTGGCTATGGCTACACCTTC.

The genes are TRBV19 and TRBJ2-7; 8 bases fit TRBD1. The germline CDR1 and CDR2 sequences are LNHDA and SQIVND (reference sequence). V dropped 3 bases and J dropped 2; count of bases not matched to a gene: 6. The CDR3 runs 15 residues. The CDR3 loop is CASSIAQGVTYEQYF. CDR3 DNA: TGTGCCAGTAGTATCGCACAGGGGGTAACCTACGAGCAGTACTTC.

V gene TRBV12-3 or TRBV12-4 combines with J gene TRBJ2-1; D may be TRBD1 or TRBD2 (6 bases each). V shed 7 bases and J shed 3 bases, with 19 bases lying between them. The CDR3 runs to 16 residues. CDR3 protein: CASTSYEGGNYNEQFF. The CDR3 DNA reads TGTGCCAGCACCTCGTATGAGGGGGGAAACTACAATGAGCAGTTCTTC.

Comments on this clonotype: One end of the junction does not line up with germline, which may come from a read error. V gene TRBV6-5 combines with J gene TRBJ1-2; D may be TRBD1 (6 bases). CDR1 and CDR2 from the germline V gene are MNHEY and SVGAGI. CDR3 length equals 15 residues. CDR3 protein: CASSYGGHLPYSYTF. The CDR3 DNA sequence: TGTGCCAGCAGTTACGGGGGGCACCTCCCCTATAGCTACACCTTC.

The chain carries TRBV5-1 and TRBJ2-2; TRBD1 is a possible D gene (5 bases). Germline assignment: CDR1 SGHRS and CDR2 YFSETQ. The CDR3 contains 16 residues. The V end lost 0 bases, the J end lost 0 bases, and 9 bases lay between the germline ends. The CDR3 is CASSLAPGTNTGELFF. Here the CDR3 DNA reads TGCGCCAGCAGCTTGGCTCCAGGGACGAACACCGGGGAGCTGTTTTTT.

The chain employs TRBV29-1 and TRBJ2-1; 8 bases fit TRBD1. Germline V gives CDR1 SQVTM, CDR2 ANQGSEA. V was clipped by 4 bases and J by 9 bases; unmatched bases: 5. The CDR3 extends over 12 amino acids. The CDR3 reads CSVVGQGGEQFF. CDR3 coding DNA: TGCAGCGTTGTTGGACAGGGCGGTGAGCAGTTCTTC.

In its sample, this clonotype was seen a few times. V is TRBV29-1 and J is TRBJ1-2; D gene uncertain. Per the germline V gene, CDR1 is SQVTM and CDR2 is ANQGSEA. The germline V and J ends were trimmed by 3 bases and 3 bases, with 8 bases remaining between them. The CDR3 consists of 12 residues. The CDR3 nucleotides are TGCAGCGTTGATTCCGGGTACTATGGCTACACCTTC. This translates into CSVDSGYYGYTF.

This clonotype was counted between two and nine times. The chain carries TRBV29-1 and TRBJ1-3; no definite D call. Germline V gene lookup returns CDR1 SQVTM and CDR2 ANQGSEA. V was clipped by 4 bases and J by 0 bases, with 7 bases between them. This CDR3 has 13 amino acids. CDR3 region: CSVGESSGNTIYF. CDR3 nucleotide sequence: TGCAGCGTTGGGGAGAGCTCTGGAAACACCATATATTTT.

The chain joins TRBV10-3 to TRBJ2-5; no clear D gene. Trimming cost V 6 bases and J 2 bases, with 13 bases left between them. Germline-derived CDR1 and CDR2 are ENHRY and SYGVKD. This CDR3 is 14 amino acids long. CDR3 sequence reads: CAISAAGQQETQYF. The CDR3 DNA reads TGTGCCATCAGCGCCGCTGGCCAGCAAGAGACCCAGTACTTC.

The chain links TRBV29-1 to TRBJ2-5; perhaps D is TRBD1 or TRBD2 (5 bases each). V gave up 7 bases and J gave up 1 base, with 13 bases separating them. The CDR3 spans 13 residues. Germline CDR1 is SQVTM and CDR2 is ANQGSEA. The CDR3 is CSAQRDLQETQYF. In nucleotides, the CDR3 is TGCAGCGCCCAACGGGACCTCCAAGAGACCCAGTACTTC.

This clonotype was counted between two and nine times. The chain employs TRBV30 and TRBJ2-2, with a tentative D call TRBD2 (6 bases). Germline V gene sequence: CDR1 GTSNPN, CDR2 SVGIG (reference sequence). The CDR3 consists of 13 residues. Deletions cut 1 base from V and 6 bases from J, with 9 bases between. DNA for the CDR3: TGTGCCTGGAGTGAGGGAGGTTCCGGGGAGCTGTTTTTT. Its translation: CAWSEGGSGELFF.

The chain employs TRBV11-2 and TRBJ1-2; a possible D gene is TRBD1 (5 bases). V was cut by 1 base and J by 2 bases, with 11 bases left in between. Germline CDR1 and CDR2: SGHAT and FQNNGV. The CDR3 runs to 15 residues. CDR3 loop: CASSLVPGTNYGYTF. Written as DNA, the CDR3 is TGTGCCAGCAGCTTAGTTCCTGGGACCAACTATGGCTACACCTTC.

The chain uses TRBV19 and TRBJ2-7; 8 bases align to TRBD1. Trimming cost V 6 bases and J 1 base; bases outside gene matches: 8. The CDR3 length is 15 residues. Germline lookup yields CDR1 LNHDA and CDR2 SQIVND (reference sequence). The DNA for the CDR3 is TGTGCCAGTAGGATAACGACAGGGGAATCCTACGAGCAGTACTTC. Amino acids: CASRITTGESYEQYF.

J is TRBJ1-5 and V is TRBV19; tentatively, D is TRBD1 (5 bases). The CDR3 runs 17 residues. CDR1 and CDR2 (germline): LNHDA, SQIVND (reference sequence). V dropped 0 bases and J dropped 6 bases, with 18 bases sitting between them. This chain's CDR3 is CASSIEGTSVRIQPQHF. In DNA, the CDR3 is TGTGCCAGTAGTATAGAAGGGACCTCTGTTCGAATTCAGCCCCAGCATTTT.

V gene TRBV10-3 combines with J gene TRBJ2-3; perhaps D is TRBD1 or TRBD2 (5 bases each). The CDR3 is 11 amino acids. Germline CDR1 and CDR2: ENHRY and SYGVKD. Trimming removed 9 bases from V and 8 bases from J, with 12 bases in between. In nucleotides, the CDR3 is TGTGCCATTGGGACCGCAGGTACGCAGTATTTT. This sequence encodes CAIGTAGTQYF.

This clonotype has a handful of counts. The V and J genes are TRBV19 and TRBJ1-1; D gene unclear. Trimming took 3 bases from V and 1 from J, leaving 12 bases between them. The CDR3 spans 15 residues. Germline values: CDR1 LNHDA, CDR2 SQIVND (reference sequence). In DNA form, the CDR3 reads TGTGCCAGTAGTATTAACGGATACCCGAACACTGAAGCTTTCTTT. Its translation is CASSINGYPNTEAFF.

V is TRBV5-5 and J is TRBJ2-5, with 7 bases fitting TRBD2. V gave up 4 bases and J gave up 5 bases; unmatched junction bases: 8. This CDR3 region has 14 residues. CDR1 and CDR2 from the germline V gene are SGHKS and YYEKEE (reference sequence). Here the CDR3 DNA reads TGTGCCAGCAGCCATGCGGGAGCTGATGAGACCCAGTACTTC. It specifies CASSHAGADETQYF.

The chain joins TRBV29-1 to TRBJ2-5; perhaps TRBD2 as D (5 bases). Per the germline V gene, CDR1 is SQVTM and CDR2 is ANQGSEA. CDR3 length: 11 residues. V gave up 5 bases and J gave up 8 bases, with 12 bases separating them. CDR3 residues: CSVRGLDTQYF. Written as DNA, the CDR3 is TGCAGCGTTCGCGGGTTGGACACCCAGTACTTC.

In this sample, this clonotype turned up a few times. V gene TRBV29-1 combines with J gene TRBJ2-5; D unclear. Looked up from germline, CDR1 is SQVTM and CDR2 is ANQGSEA. Trimming left V 4 bases short and J 2 bases short, with 17 bases between. The CDR3 spans 15 residues. The CDR3 is CSVAPPGRIQETQYF. CDR3 nucleotides: TGCAGCGTTGCCCCGCCAGGACGCATTCAAGAGACCCAGTACTTC. Complete variable domain (other parts from reference TRBV29-1 and TRBJ2-5): SAVISQKPSRDICQRGTSLTIQCQVDSQVTMMFWYRQQPGQSLTLIATANQGSEATYESGFVIDKFPISRPNLTFSTLTVSNMSPEDSSIYLCSVAPPGRIQETQYFGPGTRLLVL.

This rearrangement joins TRBV29-1 to TRBJ2-7, with unresolved D. CDR1 and CDR2 (germline): SQVTM, ANQGSEA. The CDR3 totals 15 residues. The V gene lost 1 base and the J gene lost 0 bases, with 13 bases spanning the gap. The CDR3: CSVEVTRWSSYEQYF. The DNA of the CDR3 is TGCAGCGTTGAAGTTACCAGGTGGAGCTCCTACGAGCAGTACTTC.

This clonotype was counted a few times. The chain links TRBV29-1 to TRBJ1-5; 9 nucleotides match TRBD1. The CDR3 runs 14 residues. Germline lookup yields CDR1 SQVTM and CDR2 ANQGSEA. V lost 4 bases, J lost 2 bases, and 3 bases stayed unmatched. As DNA, the CDR3 is TGCAGCGTTGCTACAGGGGGCGGCAATCAGCCCCAGCATTTT. Translation: CSVATGGGNQPQHF.

The V and J genes are TRBV6-2 or TRBV6-3 and TRBJ2-5; 8 bases line up with TRBD2. The CDR3 runs to 17 residues. CDR1 MNHEY and CDR2 SVGEGT come from the germline V gene. The V and J ends lost 7 bases and 7 bases, in that order; junction bases with no gene match: 20. The CDR3 DNA sequence: TGTGCCAGCAACCTAAGGGATCCAGCGGGAGCCGAAGGGACCCAGTACTTC. It yields the protein CASNLRDPAGAEGTQYF.

This rearrangement joins TRBV6-5 to TRBJ1-1; TRBD1 aligns across 9 bases. Trimming cost V 3 bases and J 11 bases; bases outside gene matches: 7. This CDR3 has 13 amino acids. CDR1 is MNHEY and CDR2 is SVGAGI in the germline V gene. Here the CDR3 reads CASSYPGQGTAFF. The CDR3 coding sequence is TGTGCCAGCAGTTATCCGGGACAGGGTACCGCTTTCTTT.